The clone carrying this TCR beta chain was observed at least ten times. The data derive from a study of early T cells in non-severe SARS-CoV-2 infection. Trimming cost V 5 bases and J 7 bases, with 14 bases left between them. Looked up from germline, CDR1 is SGHTA and CDR2 is FQGNSA. The CDR3 length is 14 residues. TCRdb reprocessed the 5' RACE reads via MiXCR and lists one record per CDR3 protein. Counted here are 120,000 or so distinct CDR3 sequences, roughly 12% occurring once; the ten biggest clones make up around 3.7%. The chain uses TRBV7-2 and TRBJ2-2, with a weak D call TRBD1 (5 bases). This sequence originates from an adult who was a healthcare worker with PCR-confirmed SARS-CoV-2 infection or an uninfected control (not recorded which). The sequenced sample was whole blood, obtained at baseline. In DNA form, the CDR3 reads TGTGCCAGCAGCGGAACCAGGGTTATCGGGGAGCTGTTTTTT. Encoded protein: CASSGTRVIGELFF.